One sample yielded the 24 T cell receptor beta chains listed below, sequenced in a study of identical twins. TCRdb re-called the 5' RACE reads with MiXCR, one entry per CDR3 protein. Of nearly 650,000 distinct CDR3 sequences in the sample, roughly 6.6% are singletons; the top ten hold about 1.5%. These data are also associated with another study on yellow fever vaccine responses in identical twins.

The sequenced material came from PBMCs. The source of these receptors is a woman between 18 and 29 years old in good health.

The table lists this clonotype with a few counts. The genes are TRBV5-1 and TRBJ1-1; TRBD1 agrees at 8 bases. Germline V gene sequence: CDR1 SGHRS, CDR2 YFSETQ. The CDR3 has 12 amino acids. The ends lost 6 bases at V and 9 bases at J; junction bases unmatched: 7. DNA for the CDR3: TGCGCCAGCACCCCGGACAGGGTAAAAGCTTTCTTT. Translating gives CASTPDRVKAFF.

This clonotype was observed a handful of times. The chain combines TRBV20-1 with TRBJ1-3, with D perhaps matching TRBD1 (5 bases). This CDR3 is 17 amino acids long. CDR1 is DFQATT, CDR2 SNEGSKA, per germline (reference sequence). Trimming cost V 3 bases and J 0 bases, with 18 bases left between them. The CDR3 reads CSASQRGRAYSGNTIYF. CDR3 nucleotide sequence: TGCAGTGCTAGCCAGAGGGGCAGGGCCTACTCTGGAAACACCATATATTTT.

This clonotype was detected ten times or more. This chain joins TRBV24-1 and TRBJ1-2, with D possibly matching TRBD1 (5 bases). Trimming took off 3 bases at V and 4 bases at J, with 17 bases between the two ends. CDR3 length: 16 amino acids. Germline V CDR1 and CDR2: KGHDR, SFDVKD. The CDR3 bases are TGTGCCACCAGTGATCCTACACCCGCAGGGCTCTATGGCTACACCTTC. Its translation is CATSDPTPAGLYGYTF.

This clonotype was seen more than once but under ten times. This chain connects TRBV5-5 to TRBJ1-2; TRBD1 matches 9 bases. Germline-derived CDR1 and CDR2 are SGHKS and YYEKEE (reference sequence). This CDR3 region has 15 residues. The trim removed 0 bases at V and 4 bases at J, leaving 4 bases unmatched. CDR3 nucleotide sequence: TGTGCCAGCAGCTTGGCCGTGACAGGGGGCTATGGCTACACCTTC. Translated, it gives CASSLAVTGGYGYTF.

V is TRBV20-1 and J is TRBJ1-4; TRBD1 is a possible D gene (6 bases). The CDR3 loop spans 15 amino acids. Per the germline V gene, CDR1 is DFQATT and CDR2 is SNEGSKA (reference sequence). Trimming stripped 1 base from V and 2 bases from J, with 11 bases between. Here the CDR3 DNA reads TGCAGTGCTAGAGTAATGGGGGCCACTAATGAAAAACTGTTTTTT. Its translation is CSARVMGATNEKLFF.

A few counts support this clonotype. CDR3 sequence: CAISGEGGFESYNEQFF. CDR3 DNA: TGTGCCATCAGTGGAGAAGGAGGATTTGAGTCCTACAATGAGCAGTTCTTC. The V gene is TRBV10-3, the J gene TRBJ2-1, with D perhaps matching TRBD2 (5 bases). The CDR3 contains 17 residues. Per the germline V gene, CDR1 is ENHRY and CDR2 is SYGVKD. The germline V and J ends were trimmed by 4 bases and 1 base, with 17 bases remaining between them.

There are a few counts of this clonotype. V usage is TRBV10-3 and J usage is TRBJ1-2; 9 bases align to TRBD1. V lost 6 bases, J lost 6 bases, and 5 bases stayed unmatched. CDR1 is ENHRY and CDR2 is SYGVKD in the germline V gene. The CDR3 length is 13 residues. The chain's CDR3 is CAISRDRENGYTF. CDR3 in DNA: TGTGCCATCAGCCGGGACAGGGAGAATGGCTACACCTTC.

The chain couples TRBV4-1 to TRBJ1-5; a possible D gene is TRBD1 (5 bases). Trimming stripped 2 bases from V and 3 bases from J, with 11 bases between. Looked up from germline, CDR1 is MGHRA and CDR2 is YSYEKL. The CDR3 extends over 15 amino acids. The CDR3 protein is CASSQWGNTNQPQHF. The DNA for the CDR3 is TGCGCCAGCAGCCAATGGGGGAACACCAATCAGCCCCAGCATTTT.

This clonotype was observed many times. The V gene is TRBV10-3, the J gene TRBJ1-1, with no clear D. Germline-derived CDR1 and CDR2 are ENHRY and SYGVKD. V lost 3 bases and J lost 6, with 8 bases in between. The CDR3 consists of 12 residues. The CDR3 DNA is TGTGCCATCAGTGATCGTGAGGCTGAAGCTTTCTTT. Protein sequence: CAISDREAEAFF.

V and J are TRBV24-1 and TRBJ1-3; D call uncertain. The CDR3 length is 16 residues. V lost 5 bases and J 1 base, leaving 14 bases between the germline ends. Germline V lookup: CDR1 KGHDR, CDR2 SFDVKD. The CDR3 sequence is CATSGGPGESGNTIYF. The CDR3 DNA sequence: TGTGCCACCAGTGGAGGCCCAGGTGAATCTGGAAACACCATATATTTT.

This clonotype was observed at least ten times. V gene TRBV10-3 combines with J gene TRBJ2-3; 9 bases agree with TRBD1. CDR1 and CDR2 (germline): ENHRY, SYGVKD. J gave up 5 bases and V 3 bases, and 9 bases lay outside the gene matches. CDR3 length: 16 amino acids. The CDR3: CAISDGGQGLGDTQYF. The CDR3 DNA is TGTGCCATCAGTGATGGGGGACAGGGCCTCGGAGATACGCAGTATTTT.

A word on this clonotype: The final CDR3 position lacks the conserved phenylalanine or tryptophan, pointing to a likely read error. CDR3 residues: CASSYGGTPKDEQFL. The CDR3 region has the DNA TGTGCCAGCAGTTACGGTGGGACCCCGAAGGATGAGCAGTTCTTA. The chain combines TRBV6-2 or TRBV6-3 with TRBJ2-1; D could derive from TRBD1 or TRBD2 (5 bases each). Germline-derived CDR1 and CDR2 are MNHEY and SVGEGT. V was clipped by 2 bases and J by 8 bases, with 16 bases between them. CDR3 length equals 15 residues.

The V gene is TRBV5-1, the J gene TRBJ1-6; D is uncertain. CDR3 length equals 16 residues. The germline V gene has CDR1 SGHRS and CDR2 YFSETQ. The V and J ends lost 4 bases and 6 bases respectively, with 17 bases between them. CDR3 sequence: CASSQEPGLLNSPLHF. The CDR3 region has the DNA TGCGCCAGCAGCCAGGAACCCGGACTACTTAATTCACCCCTCCACTTT.

This clonotype was detected only a few times. This chain joins TRBV5-1 and TRBJ2-7, with TRBD2 matching 11 bases. The CDR3 contains 17 residues. Germline V gene sequence: CDR1 SGHRS, CDR2 YFSETQ. Trimming at V came to 0 bases and at J to 2 bases, leaving 7 bases not matched to a gene. The CDR3 DNA reads as TGCGCCAGCAGCTTGGATATCTTTAGCGGGAGGGCCTACGAGCAGTACTTC. It is translated as CASSLDIFSGRAYEQYF.

The chain recombines TRBV4-1 with TRBJ1-1; maybe TRBD1 (6 bases). From germline, CDR1 is MGHRA and CDR2 YSYEKL. With 4 bases removed from V and 0 bases from J, the gap between germline ends came to 21 bases. There are 18 residues in the CDR3. The CDR3 spells CASSPGTSYRAVNTEAFF. The CDR3 DNA follows: TGCGCCAGCAGCCCAGGCACCTCCTACAGGGCCGTGAACACTGAAGCTTTCTTT.

The chain uses TRBV6-5 and TRBJ2-7, with D perhaps assigned TRBD1 or TRBD2 (5 bases each). The V gene lost 4 bases and the J gene lost 6 bases, with 13 bases spanning the gap. This CDR3 region has 13 residues. CDR1 is MNHEY, CDR2 SVGAGI, per germline. CDR3 sequence reads: CASSSTGGSEQYV. For the CDR3, the DNA is TGTGCCAGCAGTTCCACAGGAGGCAGCGAGCAGTACGTC.

Many counts were recorded for this clonotype. The chain links TRBV3-1 to TRBJ2-1, with D possibly matching TRBD2 (6 bases). The length of the CDR3 is 15 residues. Trimming cost V 4 bases and J 2 bases, with 12 bases left between them. Germline V CDR1 and CDR2: LGHDT, YNNKEL (reference sequence). The CDR3 DNA reads TGTGCCAGCAGCCTTAGCGGAGCGACCTACAATGAGCAGTTCTTC. It translates to CASSLSGATYNEQFF.

This clonotype was observed a few times. The chain links TRBV7-9 to TRBJ1-2, with D uncertain. CDR3 size: 10 residues. Per germline, CDR1 SEHNR and CDR2 FQNEAQ (reference sequence). V lost 3 bases to trimming and J lost 8 bases, with 4 bases between them. CDR3 loop: CASSFEGYTF. The CDR3, as DNA: TGTGCCAGCAGCTTCGAGGGCTACACCTTC.

A few counts support this clonotype. The CDR3 DNA reads TGTGCCAGCAGAGCTGAGGGGGGTATCACAGATACGCAGTATTTT. It is translated as CASRAEGGITDTQYF. The chain recombines TRBV2 with TRBJ2-3, with D perhaps given as TRBD1 or TRBD2 (6 bases each). The CDR3 consists of 15 residues. The germline gives CDR1 SNHLY, CDR2 FYNNEI. V shed 6 bases and J shed 2 bases, with 15 bases lying between them.

This clonotype was seen repeatedly, ten times or more. The chain joins TRBV9 to TRBJ1-1, with 12 bases fitting TRBD1. Looked up from germline, CDR1 is SGDLS and CDR2 is YYNGEE. This CDR3 is 16 amino acids long. V lost 4 bases to trimming and J lost 1 base; unmatched junction nucleotides: 5. In nucleotides, the CDR3 is TGTGCCAGCAGCCCCGGGACAGGGGGCCGGAACACTGAAGCTTTCTTT. This encodes CASSPGTGGRNTEAFF.

The genes are TRBV7-2 and TRBJ1-2; the D is unclear. V lost 1 base, J lost 5 bases, and 11 bases lay in between. Germline V gene sequence: CDR1 SGHTA, CDR2 FQGNSA. This CDR3 comprises 14 residues. CDR3 bases: TGTGCCAGCAGCTTAGAAGTGCCCGGATATGGCTACACCTTC. It encodes CASSLEVPGYGYTF.

This clonotype was picked up many times. The genes are TRBV5-1 and TRBJ2-1; D could derive from TRBD1 or TRBD2 (6 bases each). The CDR3 is 13 amino acids. Trimming pared 1 base from V and 10 bases from J, leaving 12 bases between. Germline CDR1 SGHRS, CDR2 YFSETQ. CDR3 loop: CASSLSGAREQFF. In nucleotides, the CDR3 is TGCGCCAGCAGCTTGTCGGGGGCGCGGGAGCAGTTCTTC.

The J gene is TRBJ1-6, the V gene TRBV12-3 or TRBV12-4, with 9 nucleotides matching TRBD1. V dropped 6 bases and J dropped 2; count of bases not matched to a gene: 5. This CDR3 has 16 residues. The CDR3 DNA follows: TGTGCCAGCAGCGGACAGGGGACGGCCTATAATTCACCCCTCCACTTT. This encodes CASSGQGTAYNSPLHF.

CDR3 bases: TGCAGTGCTAGAGATATGAGCGGGAGACACAATGAGCAGTTCTTC. Its translation is CSARDMSGRHNEQFF. V gene TRBV20-1 combines with J gene TRBJ2-1; 8 nucleotides agree with TRBD2. J was trimmed by 5 bases and V by 0 bases; bases with no gene match: 6. In germline, CDR1 is DFQATT, CDR2 SNEGSKA (reference sequence). This CDR3 contains 15 residues.